The 30 T cell receptor beta chains listed next were all sequenced from one sample in a study of shared clonotypes between healthy human individuals. Measured with immunoSEQ multiplex PCR; TCRdb has only the in-frame clones, and not every one. The sample holds some 2,000,000 clones, 90% to 95% seen once. Material for sequencing was naive CD4+ T cells sorted from blood. Documented subset: CD45RA+ positively selected. These receptor sequences come from a man in his late teens or twenties in good health.

V usage is TRBV18 and J usage is TRBJ1-2; 7 bases align to TRBD1. Germline lookup yields CDR1 KGHSH and CDR2 LQKENI. V shed 4 bases, J shed 6 bases, and the junction held 8 bases outside the gene matches. This CDR3 comprises 14 residues. The CDR3 loop reads CASSRETGSDGYTF. The CDR3 nucleotides read TGTGCCAGCTCACGGGAGACAGGGTCCGATGGCTACACCTTC.

CDR3 bases: TGTGCCAGCAGACCGGCGGGAGTCGAAGATACGCAGTATTTT. This encodes CASRPAGVEDTQYF. V is TRBV5-4 and J is TRBJ2-3; TRBD2 aligns across 7 bases. The germline V gene has CDR1 SGHNT and CDR2 YYREEE (reference sequence). V gave up 5 bases and J gave up 5 bases; unmatched junction bases: 8. This CDR3 is built from 14 residues.

Points on this clone: It may be a read error: a sequence one base away is much more abundant. The V and J genes are TRBV11-3 and TRBJ2-5, with unresolved D. V was shortened by 2 bases and J by 3 bases, with 1 base between the two germline ends. The CDR3 has 11 amino acids. CDR1 is SGHNT and CDR2 is YENEEA in the germline V gene. CDR3 loop: CASSLKETQYF. CDR3 DNA sequence: TGTGCCAGCAGCTTAAAAGAGACCCAGTACTTC.

The V call is TRBV6-1, the J call TRBJ1-4; D gene ambiguous. V was cut by 2 bases and J by 10 bases, with 11 bases left in between. Germline V gene lookup returns CDR1 MNHNS and CDR2 SASEGT. The CDR3 totals 13 residues. In DNA, the CDR3 is TGTGCCAGCAGTGAAAGGCACAGTCCAAAACTGTTTTTT. The encoded protein is CASSERHSPKLFF.

V gene TRBV5-4 combines with J gene TRBJ2-5, with 14 positions matching TRBD2. The J segment lost 5 bases and the V segment lost 0 bases, leaving 3 bases of the junction unmatched. Germline V gene sequence: CDR1 SGHNT, CDR2 YYREEE (reference sequence). This CDR3 has 16 amino acids. The CDR3 is CASSLAGTSGSETQYF. The CDR3 DNA reads TGTGCCAGCAGCTTGGCCGGGACTAGCGGGAGCGAGACCCAGTACTTC.

As for this clone: Other DNA sequences in this specimen translate into the identical CDR3. V usage is TRBV18 and J usage is TRBJ2-5; D may be TRBD2 (5 bases). The CDR3 is made up of 13 amino acids. Germline V gives CDR1 KGHSH, CDR2 LQKENI. Trimming cost V 2 bases and J 5 bases, with 9 bases left between them. CDR3 DNA sequence: TGTGCCAGCTCACCAGGTCAGCGGGAGACCCAGTACTTC. Translating gives CASSPGQRETQYF.

To note about this clone: This same CDR3 is encoded by further DNA sequences in the sample. The J gene is TRBJ2-3, the V gene TRBV20-1; no definite D call. CDR1 is DFQATT and CDR2 is SNEGSKA in the germline V gene (reference sequence). The V and J ends lost 3 bases and 6 bases respectively, with 7 bases between them. The CDR3 is 11 residues long. The CDR3 sequence is CSASHLDTQYF. DNA of the CDR3: TGCAGTGCTAGCCACCTCGATACGCAGTATTTT.

The chain is built from TRBV9 and TRBJ2-5; the D gene is possibly TRBD2 (5 bases). CDR3 length: 16 residues. V gave up 0 bases and J gave up 5 bases, with 17 bases separating them. Germline V CDR1 and CDR2: SGDLS, YYNGEE. The CDR3 reads CASSVEGGWLCETQYF. The CDR3 nucleotides read TGTGCCAGCAGCGTAGAGGGCGGGTGGCTTTGCGAGACCCAGTACTTC.

The chain links TRBV7-8 to TRBJ2-2; D gene ambiguous. Trimming left V 5 bases short and J 5 bases short, with 18 bases between. The CDR3 is 16 residues long. Germline V gives CDR1 SGHVS, CDR2 FQNEAQ. In DNA form, the CDR3 reads TGTGCCAGCAGCGCTCTTCTTGCAGACCCTACCGGGGAGCTGTTTTTT. This sequence encodes CASSALLADPTGELFF.

On this clone itself: Different DNA sequences within this sample yield the same CDR3. This chain uses TRBV5-6 with TRBJ2-3; D not certain. Germline-derived CDR1 and CDR2 are SGHDT and YYEEEE. The CDR3 runs 13 residues. Trimming stripped 4 bases from V and 1 base from J, with 7 bases between. CDR3 nucleotides: TGTGCCAGCAGCCTGGACCGCACAGATACGCAGTATTTT. It translates to CASSLDRTDTQYF.

For this clone: Germline is not matched at one junction end, which may reflect a read error. The chain carries TRBV7-9 and TRBJ1-2; D gene uncertain. In germline, CDR1 is SEHNR, CDR2 FQNEAQ (reference sequence). The CDR3 loop spans 13 amino acids. CDR3 nucleotides: TGTGCCAGCAGCTTAGGAGGACGGTCAAAGGCCCTCTTC. This codes for CASSLGGRSKALF.

The rearrangement uses TRBV27 and TRBJ1-1; possibly TRBD1 for D (5 bases). CDR1 is MNHEY and CDR2 is SMNVEV in the germline V gene (reference sequence). With 4 bases removed from V and 1 base from J, the gap between germline ends came to 10 bases. The CDR3 has 14 amino acids. This CDR3 is CASSSAGWNTEAFF. The CDR3 bases are TGTGCCAGCAGTTCTGCAGGGTGGAACACTGAAGCTTTCTTT.

This clone was counted a single time. The CDR3 DNA reads as TGTGCCAGCAGCCCGCCGGACAGGAAATATGGCTACACCTTC. The encoded protein is CASSPPDRKYGYTF. V and J are TRBV5-4 and TRBJ1-2; TRBD1 agrees at 7 bases. CDR1 SGHNT and CDR2 YYREEE come from the germline V gene (reference sequence). The junction had 8 bases not matched to a gene; V was cut back by 4 bases and J by 5 bases. CDR3 size: 14 residues.

The chain carries TRBV29-1 and TRBJ2-7; D gene uncertain. Germline CDR1 is SQVTM and CDR2 is ANQGSEA. The CDR3 covers 9 residues. V lost 6 bases and J lost 4, with 4 bases in between. CDR3 loop: CSVPYEQYF. Here the CDR3 DNA reads TGCAGCGTCCCTTACGAGCAGTACTTC.

The chain uses TRBV28 and TRBJ1-1; D is ambiguous. The CDR3 length is 12 residues. Trimming removed 6 bases from V and 4 bases from J, with 9 bases in between. The germline CDR1 and CDR2 sequences are MDHEN and SYDVKM. CDR3 amino acids: CASREESTEAFF. The CDR3 nucleotides are TGTGCCAGCAGAGAGGAAAGCACTGAAGCTTTCTTT.

Details on this clone: This sample also contains other DNA sequences that code for the same CDR3. The CDR3 loop is CASSLGSSSTDTQYF. The CDR3, as DNA: TGCGCCAGCAGCTTGGGGTCTTCTAGCACAGATACGCAGTATTTT. The chain links TRBV5-1 to TRBJ2-3; D unresolved. V was cut by 0 bases and J by 0 bases, with 8 bases left in between. CDR3 length: 15 residues. Germline V gene lookup returns CDR1 SGHRS and CDR2 YFSETQ.

Worth noting for this clone: The junction shows a germline mismatch at one end, possibly a read error. The sample holds other DNA sequences that translate to the same CDR3. This chain joins TRBV18 and TRBJ1-5; D possibly corresponds to TRBD1 (6 bases). The germline gives CDR1 KGHSH, CDR2 LQKENI. The CDR3 length is 15 residues. The chain's CDR3 is CASSPQGYSNQPQHF. The CDR3 DNA is TGTGCCAGCTCCCCACAGGGATATAGCAATCAGCCCCAGCATTTT.

The rearrangement links TRBV7-2 to TRBJ2-7, with TRBD2 as a possible D gene (6 bases). Between the trimmed V and J ends, which lost 5 bases and 12 bases, there was a span of 14 bases. The CDR3 consists of 11 residues. Germline loops: CDR1 SGHTA, CDR2 FQGNSA. CDR3 sequence (DNA): TGTGCCAGCAGCATTACTAGCAAGGTGTACTTC. Translating gives CASSITSKVYF.

The chain couples TRBV5-1 to TRBJ2-2; no firm D call. Germline CDR1 is SGHRS and CDR2 is YFSETQ. V dropped 0 bases and J dropped 4 bases, with 10 bases sitting between them. There are 15 residues in the CDR3. CDR3: CASSLDTLSTGELFF. DNA for the CDR3: TGCGCCAGCAGCTTGGATACACTTTCCACCGGGGAGCTGTTTTTT.

The chain uses TRBV10-3 and TRBJ1-1, with D unclear. CDR1 is ENHRY, CDR2 SYGVKD, per germline. Trimming removed 8 bases from V and 1 base from J, with 11 bases in between. This CDR3 has 13 residues. The CDR3: CAIRWQTNTEAFF. As DNA, the CDR3 is TGTGCCATCCGGTGGCAGACGAACACTGAAGCTTTCTTT.

As for this clone: The junction differs from germline at one of its ends, possibly a read error. The J gene is TRBJ2-1, the V gene TRBV18, with 13 bases that match TRBD2. Germline V lookup: CDR1 KGHSH, CDR2 LQKENI. The CDR3 loop spans 18 amino acids. The CDR3 DNA sequence: TGTGTCAGCTCGTCCGGGACTAGCGGGATGTGGACCCACAATGAGCAGTTCTTC. It yields the protein CVSSSGTSGMWTHNEQFF.

The chain carries TRBV19 and TRBJ1-1, with 7 bases aligning to TRBD1. The V segment lost 7 bases and the J segment 0 bases; nucleotides outside the gene matches: 14. This CDR3 comprises 17 residues. Germline CDR1 reads LNHDA; CDR2 reads SQIVND (reference sequence). The CDR3: CASNPSRGQKMNTEAFF. The CDR3 coding sequence is TGTGCCAGTAATCCGAGCCGGGGACAGAAAATGAACACTGAAGCTTTCTTT.

The chain couples TRBV10-3 to TRBJ2-1, with 9 bases identical to TRBD2. The CDR3 sequence is 15 residues long. Losses at the gene ends were 0 bases for V and 9 bases for J; bases not matched to a gene: 6. CDR1 and CDR2 (germline): ENHRY, SYGVKD. CDR3 residues: CAISESPSGRSEQFF. The CDR3 bases are TGTGCCATCAGTGAGTCCCCCAGCGGGAGGAGTGAGCAGTTCTTC.

The chain couples TRBV30 to TRBJ1-5; D is perhaps TRBD1 (5 bases). V dropped 5 bases and J dropped 1 base, with 21 bases sitting between them. The CDR3 spans 17 residues. The V gene's germline CDR1 is GTSNPN and CDR2 SVGIG (reference sequence). The CDR3 DNA sequence: TGTGCCTGGGCGCAACCGGGGGAGGGGCGCAGCAATCAGCCCCAGCATTTT. Amino acids: CAWAQPGEGRSNQPQHF.

This clone showed up just once. The rearrangement joins TRBV6-5 to TRBJ1-5; 7 bases are shared with TRBD1. The germline gives CDR1 MNHEY, CDR2 SVGAGI. The CDR3 sequence is 14 residues long. The ends lost 5 bases at V and 7 bases at J; junction bases unmatched: 8. CDR3 in amino acids: CASSAGGSGQPQHF. The DNA for the CDR3 is TGTGCCAGCAGTGCAGGGGGGAGCGGACAGCCCCAGCATTTT.

The chain joins TRBV2 to TRBJ2-5; either TRBD1 or TRBD2 may fit D (5 bases each). Per germline, CDR1 SNHLY and CDR2 FYNNEI. V was shortened by 7 bases and J by 0 bases, with 15 bases between the two germline ends. This CDR3 has 15 amino acids. As DNA, the CDR3 is TGTGCCAGCATACTTTGGGACGGGTACCAAGAGACCCAGTACTTC. As protein: CASILWDGYQETQYF.

The chain joins TRBV11-2 to TRBJ1-6; D may be TRBD1 (6 bases). CDR1 is SGHAT, CDR2 FQNNGV, per germline. The CDR3 contains 15 residues. With 5 bases removed from V and 4 bases from J, the gap between germline ends came to 12 bases. CDR3 sequence: CASSVQTGYNSPLHF. The CDR3 DNA follows: TGTGCCAGCAGCGTCCAGACAGGATATAATTCACCCCTCCACTTT.

This clone was observed a single time. The CDR3 here is CASSLRGVDIQYF. The CDR3 DNA follows: TGTGCCAGCAGCTTAAGGGGGGTGGACATTCAGTACTTC. This chain links TRBV7-2 with TRBJ2-4; D may be TRBD1 or TRBD2 (6 bases each). The CDR3 contains 13 residues. Trimming left V 2 bases short and J 8 bases short, with 10 bases between. Germline-derived CDR1 and CDR2 are SGHTA and FQGNSA.

The chain couples TRBV2 to TRBJ2-7; unclear D gene. Per germline, CDR1 SNHLY and CDR2 FYNNEI. The ends were cut back, 8 bases at V and 6 bases at J, with 20 bases in the middle. This CDR3 contains 14 residues. As DNA, the CDR3 is TGTGCCAGCCGACCCACCGAGAGCCGAAGCGAGCAGTACTTC. This sequence encodes CASRPTESRSEQYF.

The rearrangement uses TRBV18 and TRBJ2-2, with 7 bases aligning to TRBD1. The CDR3 runs 15 residues. Trimming removed 3 bases from V and 3 bases from J; junction bases left unmatched: 4. Germline CDR1 reads KGHSH; CDR2 reads LQKENI. CDR3 bases: TGTGCCAGCTCACCCGGGACAGCCCACACCGGGGAGCTGTTTTTT. Residues: CASSPGTAHTGELFF. The whole variable domain, remainder taken from reference TRBV18 and TRBJ2-2, is NAGVMQNPRHLVRRRGQEARLRCSPMKGHSHVYWYRQLPEEGLKFMVYLQKENIIDESGMPKERFSAEFPKEGPSILRIQQVVRGDSAAYFCASSPGTAHTGELFFGEGSRLTVL.